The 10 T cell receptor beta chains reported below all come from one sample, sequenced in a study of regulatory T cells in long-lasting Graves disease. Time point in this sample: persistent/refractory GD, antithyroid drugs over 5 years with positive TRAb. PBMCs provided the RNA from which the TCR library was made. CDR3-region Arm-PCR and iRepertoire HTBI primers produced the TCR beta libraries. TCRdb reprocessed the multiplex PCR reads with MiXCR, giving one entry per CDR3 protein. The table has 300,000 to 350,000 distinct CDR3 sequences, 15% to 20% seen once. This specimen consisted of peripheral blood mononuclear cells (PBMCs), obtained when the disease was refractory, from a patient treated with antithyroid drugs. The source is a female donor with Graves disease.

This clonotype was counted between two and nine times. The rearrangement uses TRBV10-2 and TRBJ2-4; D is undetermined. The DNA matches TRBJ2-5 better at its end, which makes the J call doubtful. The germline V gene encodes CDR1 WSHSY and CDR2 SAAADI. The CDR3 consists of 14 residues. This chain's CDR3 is CASSESVWFETQYF. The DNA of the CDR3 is TGCGCCAGCAGTGAGTCGGTGTGGTTTGAGACCCAGTACTTC.

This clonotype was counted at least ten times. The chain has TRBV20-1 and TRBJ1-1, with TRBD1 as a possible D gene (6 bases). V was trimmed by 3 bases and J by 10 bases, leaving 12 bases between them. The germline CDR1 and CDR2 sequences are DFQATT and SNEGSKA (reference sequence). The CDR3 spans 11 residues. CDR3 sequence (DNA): TGCAGTGCTAGTAATGACAGGCCAGCTTTCTTT. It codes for CSASNDRPAFF.

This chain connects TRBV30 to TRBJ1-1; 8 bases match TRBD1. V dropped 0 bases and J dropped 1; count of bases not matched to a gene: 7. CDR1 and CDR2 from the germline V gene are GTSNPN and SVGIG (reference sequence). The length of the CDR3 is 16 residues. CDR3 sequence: CAWSVRQGLENTEAFF. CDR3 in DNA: TGTGCCTGGAGTGTAAGACAGGGGCTTGAGAACACTGAAGCTTTCTTT.

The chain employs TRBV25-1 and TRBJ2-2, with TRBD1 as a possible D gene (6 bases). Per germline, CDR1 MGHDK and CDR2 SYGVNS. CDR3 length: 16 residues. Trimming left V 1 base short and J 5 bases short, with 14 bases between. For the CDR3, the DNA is TGTGCCAGCAGTGAATTGAAGGGCCAGGGGACCGGGGAGCTGTTTTTT. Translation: CASSELKGQGTGELFF.

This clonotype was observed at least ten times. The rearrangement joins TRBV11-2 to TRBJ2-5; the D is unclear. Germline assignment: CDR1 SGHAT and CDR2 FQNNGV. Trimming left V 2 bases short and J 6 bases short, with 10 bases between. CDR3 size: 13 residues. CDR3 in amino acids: CASSLLDDQTQYF. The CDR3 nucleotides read TGTGCCAGCAGCTTATTAGACGACCAGACCCAGTACTTC.

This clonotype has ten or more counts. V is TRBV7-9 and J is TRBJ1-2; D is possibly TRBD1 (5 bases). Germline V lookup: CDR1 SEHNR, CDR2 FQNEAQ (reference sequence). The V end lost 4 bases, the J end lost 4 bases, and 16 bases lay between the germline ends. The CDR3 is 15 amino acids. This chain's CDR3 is CASSSWTRMGYGYTF. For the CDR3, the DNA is TGTGCCAGCAGCTCCTGGACAAGGATGGGCTATGGCTACACCTTC.

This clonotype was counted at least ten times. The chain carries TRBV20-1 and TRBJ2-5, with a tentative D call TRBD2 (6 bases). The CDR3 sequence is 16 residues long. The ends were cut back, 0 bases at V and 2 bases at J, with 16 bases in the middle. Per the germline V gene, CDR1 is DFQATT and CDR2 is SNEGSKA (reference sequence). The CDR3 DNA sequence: TGCAGTGCTAGAGATTATGAGGGAGGATTACAAGAGACCCAGTACTTC. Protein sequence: CSARDYEGGLQETQYF.

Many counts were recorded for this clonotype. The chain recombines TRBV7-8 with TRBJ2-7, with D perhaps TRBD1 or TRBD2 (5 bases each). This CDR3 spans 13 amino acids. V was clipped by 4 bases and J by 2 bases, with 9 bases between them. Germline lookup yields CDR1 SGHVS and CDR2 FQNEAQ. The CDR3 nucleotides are TGTGCCAGCAGCTGGGACGGTACCTACGAGCAGTACTTC. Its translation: CASSWDGTYEQYF.

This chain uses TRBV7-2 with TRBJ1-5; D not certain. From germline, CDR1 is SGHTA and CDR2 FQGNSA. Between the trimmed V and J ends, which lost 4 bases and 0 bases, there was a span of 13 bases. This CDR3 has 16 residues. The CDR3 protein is CASSSRVGYSNQPQHF. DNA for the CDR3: TGTGCCAGCAGCTCGAGGGTTGGGTATAGCAATCAGCCCCAGCATTTT.

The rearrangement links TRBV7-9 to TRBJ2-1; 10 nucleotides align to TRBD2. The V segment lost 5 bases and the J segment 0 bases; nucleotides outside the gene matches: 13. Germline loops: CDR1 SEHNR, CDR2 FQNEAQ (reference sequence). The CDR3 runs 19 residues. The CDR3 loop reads CASSVLVGLAPSSYNEQFF. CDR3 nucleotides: TGTGCCAGCAGCGTCCTGGTGGGACTAGCGCCAAGCTCCTACAATGAGCAGTTCTTC.